This TCR beta chain stems from a study of cytotoxic CD8 clonotypes in ibrutinib-treated CLL. General observations from the study: T-cell clonality at baseline went above that of age-matched healthy donors and rose and fell with circulating CD8+ T-cell counts.

The method was immunoSEQ multiplex PCR; TCRdb's version includes in-frame clones alone and lacks a portion of them. This sample has 110,000 to 150,000 clones, with roughly 90% found just once. The CDR3 spans 16 residues. CDR1 and CDR2 (germline): MDHEN, SYDVKM. V dropped 7 bases and J dropped 1; count of bases not matched to a gene: 13. This clone was seen once. The antigen remains unidentified. The TCR was taken from a human donor with chronic lymphocytic leukemia. J is TRBJ2-7 and V is TRBV28; 7 bases are shared with TRBD1. This sample comprised PBMCs, obtained after 12 months of ibrutinib treatment. DNA for the CDR3: TGTGCCAGCATGAACCCATCGGGGACAGCTTCCTACGAGCAGTACTTC. As protein: CASMNPSGTASYEQYF. Together with reference TRBV28 and TRBJ2-7, the CDR3 gives the full variable domain: DVKVTQSSRYLVKRTGEKVFLECVQDMDHENMFWYRQDPGLGLRLIYFSYDVKMKEKGDIPEGYSVSREKKERFSLILESASTNQTSMYLCASMNPSGTASYEQYFGPGTRLTVT.